A single TCR beta chain is shown here with its context. Per the original methods: Reference gene primer amplification gave nucleated cell count estimates. Method: immunoSEQ multiplex PCR; TCRdb's copy keeps in-frame clones and lacks some. The DNA was the basis for D and trimming; V, J and clone size are from that table. This table holds around 67,000 clones, more than 75% found once. The data derive from a study of blood T cell repertoires in COVID-19. Study-wide background: COVID-19 samples collected from the United States, Italy and Spain covered acute and convalescent phases. Nucleic acid was either cDNA or gDNA, and it came from T cells, B-cell-depleted T cells, or PBMCs.

The V and J ends lost 2 bases and 5 bases, in that order; junction bases with no gene match: 7. Germline V gene sequence: CDR1 MNHNY, CDR2 SVGAGI (reference sequence). The CDR3 totals 16 residues. This chain links TRBV6-6 with TRBJ1-5, with 9 bases identical to TRBD1. Sequencing was carried out using peripheral blood. The clonotype originates from a man aged 50 to 60 with active COVID-19. CDR3 bases: TGTGCCAGCAGTTACCCCCTCCGGGACAGGGATCAGCCCCAGCATTTT. Translated, it gives CASSYPLRDRDQPQHF.